The present T cell receptor beta chain was sequenced within a study of cytomegalovirus exposure and HLA in healthy donors. Overall study: Sequencing of 150 million to 200 million T cells in an earlier analysis found 100 million or so unique TCR beta sequences. Study observations and caveats: CMV serostatus was the only immune exposure information that was available. Most CMV-associated TCR beta chains appeared HLA-restricted in a later analysis.

On this clone: Its antigen is undetermined. The sample has other DNA sequences that encode this CDR3 too.

It was with 60 Vbeta and 13 Jbeta primers that the PCR ran. The repertoire was sequenced with immunoSEQ multiplex PCR; TCRdb's copy has only in-frame clones and lacks some. The profile shows 170,000 or so clones, 82% of them singletons. This CDR3 comprises 16 residues. Per germline, CDR1 LGHNA and CDR2 YSLEER. V dropped 1 base and J dropped 2 bases, with 12 bases sitting between them. The V and J genes are TRBV4-3 and TRBJ2-1, with a possible D match to TRBD2 (6 bases). Sequenced material: PBMCs. The TCR comes from a woman between 50 and 59 years old in good health and CMV-seronegative. The CDR3 region has the DNA TGCGCCAGCAGCCAAGTTAGCGGAGGGGCCTACAATGAGCAGTTCTTC. It specifies CASSQVSGGAYNEQFF.